This T cell receptor (beta chain) derives from a study of T cells in Graves' hyperthyroidism and ophthalmopathy. The source material, RNA transcripts, was used to amplify TCR beta CDR3 regions. With the HTBI primer set, the TCR CDR3 went through a first round of RT-PCR. TCRdb re-derived calls from the multiplex PCR reads in MiXCR, one entry per CDR3 protein. The table lists under 400,000 distinct CDR3 sequences, 11% to 15% of them singletons. This clonotype was detected many times. The CDR3 loop spans 15 amino acids. The germline V gene encodes CDR1 MNHEY and CDR2 SMNVEV (reference sequence). The V gene lost 2 bases and the J gene lost 0 bases, with 11 bases spanning the gap.

The TCR originated in a woman aged 60-75 years with Graves' hyperthyroidism. Sequencing input: blood. The chain is built from TRBV27 and TRBJ2-7, with D possibly TRBD2 on 7 matching bases. The CDR3 is CASSLGAGASYEQYF. The CDR3, as DNA: TGTGCCAGCAGTTTAGGGGCGGGGGCCTCCTACGAGCAGTACTTC.